Below, one T cell receptor (beta chain) is given with its context. Antigen: not known. The record originates from a study of cytomegalovirus exposure and HLA in healthy donors. Overall study findings and caveats: Among TCR beta chains, those listed as cytomegalovirus-associated numbered around 160.

CDR3 length: 13 amino acids. The V and J ends lost 3 bases and 2 bases respectively, with 9 bases between them. CDR1 is SGHDT and CDR2 is YYEEEE in the germline V gene. A multiplex PCR was run with 60 Vbeta primers and 13 Jbeta primers. The data were produced by immunoSEQ multiplex PCR, yet TCRdb's version contains in-frame clones alone and is incomplete. The repertoire holds around 190,000 clones, with about nine tenths as singletons. Sequences were obtained from PBMCs. The chain employs TRBV5-6 and TRBJ2-7; D possibly corresponds to TRBD2 (5 bases). The receptor's source is a boy under 10 years old in good health and CMV-seronegative. CDR3 loop: CASSSRVTYEQYF. As DNA, the CDR3 is TGTGCCAGCAGCTCGAGGGTTACCTACGAGCAGTACTTC.